These 16 T cell receptor beta chains share one sample of origin, sequenced in a study of cytomegalovirus exposure and HLA in healthy donors. Primers included in the PCR were 60 Vbeta and 13 Jbeta primers. TCRdb's table, derived via immunoSEQ multiplex PCR, lists solely in-frame clones and lacks some. Seen here are about 180,000 clones, approximately 84% observed once, and the top ten hold more than 1.1%. The sequencing sample was made of PBMCs. Receptors were obtained from a girl aged 10 to 17 in good health and CMV-seropositive.

The V and J genes are TRBV11-2 and TRBJ2-3, with 8 bases fitting TRBD2. V lost 2 bases, J lost 2 bases, and 9 bases stayed unmatched. The CDR3 contains 17 residues. Germline V gene sequence: CDR1 SGHAT, CDR2 FQNNGV. The CDR3 DNA follows: TGTGCCAGCAGCTTACTTCGCGCTAGCGGGCCCACAGATACGCAGTATTTT. It codes for CASSLLRASGPTDTQYF. Looking up the rest from reference TRBV11-2 and TRBJ2-3 gives the full variable domain: EAGVAQSPRYKIIEKRQSVAFWCNPISGHATLYWYQQILGQGPKLLIQFQNNGVVDDSQLPKDRFSAERLKGVDSTLKIQPAKLEDSAVYLCASSLLRASGPTDTQYFGPGTRLTVL.

The J gene is TRBJ2-3, the V gene TRBV5-1; 7 nucleotides match TRBD2. The ends lost 4 bases at V and 2 bases at J; junction bases unmatched: 10. This CDR3 has 16 amino acids. Germline lookup yields CDR1 SGHRS and CDR2 YFSETQ. CDR3 sequence: CASSLASGLTTDTQYF. The CDR3 nucleotides are TGCGCCAGCAGCCTGGCTAGCGGATTAACCACAGATACGCAGTATTTT.

The rearrangement links TRBV5-1 to TRBJ2-1, with 8 bases fitting TRBD2. V was pared by 4 bases and J by 10 bases, with 4 bases of the junction left unmatched. Per germline, CDR1 SGHRS and CDR2 YFSETQ. This CDR3 has 12 amino acids. In DNA, the CDR3 is TGCGCCAGCAGCGGTAGCGGGACAGAGCAGTTCTTC. Amino acid sequence: CASSGSGTEQFF.

The chain carries TRBV7-8 and TRBJ2-4; weak D call: TRBD1 (6 bases). Germline CDR1 SGHVS, CDR2 FQNEAQ. The CDR3 is 16 residues long. V was shortened by 8 bases and J by 2 bases, with 19 bases between the two germline ends. Here the CDR3 DNA reads TGTGCCAGCGGACCCCGGCTTACAGGGACCAAAAACATTCAGTACTTC. The encoded protein is CASGPRLTGTKNIQYF.

This clone was found a few times. V and J are TRBV7-9 and TRBJ1-2; D is uncertain. V gave up 5 bases and J gave up 5 bases, with 15 bases separating them. This CDR3 has 14 amino acids. CDR1 and CDR2 from the germline V gene are SEHNR and FQNEAQ (reference sequence). CDR3 loop: CASSQSQSVYGYTF. CDR3 sequence (DNA): TGTGCCAGCAGCCAATCCCAGAGCGTGTATGGCTACACCTTC.

The V gene is TRBV9, the J gene TRBJ1-2; no definite D call. Trimming removed 3 bases from V and 5 bases from J, with 26 bases in between. The CDR3 loop spans 18 amino acids. Germline CDR1 SGDLS, CDR2 YYNGEE. The chain's CDR3 is CASSAEHPMGRFGYGYTF. The CDR3 region has the DNA TGTGCCAGCAGCGCGGAACACCCCATGGGTAGGTTCGGGTATGGCTACACCTTC.

There are a few counts of this clone. CDR3 in DNA: TGTGCCAGCCGGGACAGCTTCCGGGAGCTGTTTTTT. As protein: CASRDSFRELFF. The chain couples TRBV6-6 to TRBJ2-2; 7 bases are a match to TRBD1. V shed 8 bases and J 9 bases; nucleotides not matched to a gene: 6. Germline-derived CDR1 and CDR2 are MNHNY and SVGAGI (reference sequence). This CDR3 contains 12 residues.

The rearrangement links TRBV5-1 to TRBJ2-7; 10 nucleotides line up with TRBD1. The germline gives CDR1 SGHRS, CDR2 YFSETQ. Trimming removed 6 bases from V and 3 bases from J; junction bases left unmatched: 21. There are 19 residues in the CDR3. The CDR3 DNA reads TGCGCCAGCAACGGGGTCGGGACAGGGGATACCCGAGGGAGCTACGAGCAGTACTTC. The encoded protein is CASNGVGTGDTRGSYEQYF.

This clone has just a few counts. This sequence joins TRBV7-6 and TRBJ2-7; 8 bases line up with TRBD2. Germline CDR1 and CDR2: SGHVS and FNYEAQ. The ends lost 5 bases at V and 6 bases at J; junction bases unmatched: 15. The CDR3 covers 16 residues. This chain's CDR3 is CASSRGGFVAAGEQYF. The CDR3 bases are TGTGCCAGCAGCCGCGGGGGGTTCGTAGCGGCAGGCGAGCAGTACTTC.

The chain employs TRBV15 and TRBJ2-7; 7 bases map to TRBD1. V lost 3 bases and J lost 2; bases outside the gene matches: 7. The CDR3 runs 15 residues. Germline V gene sequence: CDR1 LNHNV, CDR2 YYDKDF (reference sequence). The CDR3 bases are TGTGCCACCAGCAGGCCCGGACAGGCAACCTACGAGCAGTACTTC. Protein: CATSRPGQATYEQYF.

V is TRBV2 and J is TRBJ2-1; perhaps TRBD1 as D (6 bases). CDR1 is SNHLY and CDR2 is FYNNEI in the germline V gene. The CDR3 is 15 residues long. The CDR3 here is CAISTGSSSYNEQFF. DNA for the CDR3: TGTGCTATCAGTACAGGGTCGAGCTCCTACAATGAGCAGTTCTTC.

The V gene is TRBV27, the J gene TRBJ1-2; 10 nucleotides agree with TRBD1. This CDR3 comprises 15 residues. The V and J ends lost 5 bases and 6 bases, in that order; junction bases with no gene match: 9. Germline CDR1 reads MNHEY; CDR2 reads SMNVEV (reference sequence). For the CDR3, the DNA is TGTGCCAGCAGTCGACAGGGGGCGGGCCTTCATGGCTACACCTTC. Translated, it gives CASSRQGAGLHGYTF.

This chain connects TRBV27 to TRBJ2-7, with 7 bases lining up with TRBD2. CDR1 MNHEY and CDR2 SMNVEV come from the germline V gene (reference sequence). The CDR3 consists of 14 residues. Trimming cost V 8 bases and J 1 base; bases outside gene matches: 8. The CDR3 nucleotides read TGTGCCAGCGGATGGGGGGGTGGGTCCTACGAGCAGTACTTC. Translated: CASGWGGGSYEQYF.

The gene calls are TRBV29-1 and TRBJ1-2, with 9 bases matching TRBD1. Germline CDR1 reads SQVTM; CDR2 reads ANQGSEA. V was clipped by 0 bases and J by 2 bases; unmatched bases: 10. This CDR3 comprises 17 residues. The CDR3 loop is CSVEDLVRTGENYGYTF. CDR3 DNA: TGCAGCGTTGAAGATCTCGTTCGGACAGGGGAGAACTATGGCTACACCTTC.

As DNA, the CDR3 is TGTGCCAGCAGGAAAGGGACAGCTCTCCAAGAGACCCAGTACTTC. Amino acid sequence: CASRKGTALQETQYF. The chain recombines TRBV6-1 with TRBJ2-5; the match to TRBD1 covers 7 bases. Germline CDR1 MNHNS, CDR2 SASEGT. This CDR3 comprises 15 residues. Trimming removed 6 bases from V and 1 base from J; junction bases left unmatched: 8.

This clone was picked up a small number of times. The chain is built from TRBV29-1 and TRBJ2-7, with 10 positions matching TRBD1. The germline CDR1 and CDR2 sequences are SQVTM and ANQGSEA. Trimming took 5 bases from V and 3 from J; bases not matched to a gene: 10. The CDR3 totals 15 residues. The CDR3 is CSVFGDRGLIYEQYF. The DNA of the CDR3 is TGCAGCGTTTTTGGTGACAGGGGGCTGATCTACGAGCAGTACTTC.